This T cell receptor beta chain emerged from a study of OX40 agonist ivuxolimab in advanced cancers. About the study: Three patients responded partially, comprising one with hepatocellular carcinoma and two with cutaneous melanoma.

Profiled with immunoSEQ multiplex PCR; TCRdb holds only in-frame clones, not every one. The sample lists roughly 30,000 clones, just over 90% seen once, with less than 5% in the top ten. By share, this clone ranks as medium-sized. Losses at the gene ends were 2 bases for V and 6 bases for J; bases not matched to a gene: 3. The germline CDR1 and CDR2 sequences are MNHNS and SASEGT. The CDR3 is 15 residues long. A history of autoimmune disease or systemic immunosuppression excluded patients. This clonotype was sampled from an adult with an advanced solid tumor such as melanoma, head and neck, liver or kidney cancer. This material consisted of CD4+ or CD8+ T cells sorted from blood, taken in a trial of the OX40 agonist ivuxolimab. This chain uses TRBV6-1 with TRBJ2-1; TRBD1 matches at 11 bases. CDR3 amino acids: CASSEPGTGGNEQFF. Written as DNA, the CDR3 is TGTGCCAGCAGTGAACCAGGGACAGGGGGCAATGAGCAGTTCTTC.